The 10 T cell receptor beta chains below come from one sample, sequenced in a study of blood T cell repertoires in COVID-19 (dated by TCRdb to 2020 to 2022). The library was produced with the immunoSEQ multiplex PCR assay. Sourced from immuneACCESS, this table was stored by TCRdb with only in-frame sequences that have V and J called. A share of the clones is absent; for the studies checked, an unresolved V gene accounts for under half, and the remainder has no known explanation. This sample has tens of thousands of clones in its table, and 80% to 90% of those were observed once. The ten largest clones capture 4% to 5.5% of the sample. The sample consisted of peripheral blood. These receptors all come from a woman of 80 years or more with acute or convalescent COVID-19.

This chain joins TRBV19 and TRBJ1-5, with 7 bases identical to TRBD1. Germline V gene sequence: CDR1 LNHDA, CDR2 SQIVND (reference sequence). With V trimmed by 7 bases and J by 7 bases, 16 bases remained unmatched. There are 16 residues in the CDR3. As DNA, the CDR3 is TGTGCCAGTAACCCGGCTGACAGGGTGGGAGACCAGCCCCAGCATTTT. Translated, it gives CASNPADRVGDQPQHF.

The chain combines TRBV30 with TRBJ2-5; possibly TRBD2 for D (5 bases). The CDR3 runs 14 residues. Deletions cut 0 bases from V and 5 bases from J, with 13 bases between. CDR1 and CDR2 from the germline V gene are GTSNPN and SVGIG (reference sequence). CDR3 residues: CAWSVLTRGETQYF. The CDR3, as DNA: TGTGCCTGGAGTGTACTAACTCGCGGGGAGACCCAGTACTTC.

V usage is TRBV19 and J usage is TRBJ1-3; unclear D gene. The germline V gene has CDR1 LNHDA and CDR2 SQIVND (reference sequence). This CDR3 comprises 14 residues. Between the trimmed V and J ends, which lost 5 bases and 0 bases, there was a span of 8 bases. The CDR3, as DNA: TGTGCCAGTAGTCCCATAGACTCTGGAAACACCATATATTTT. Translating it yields CASSPIDSGNTIYF. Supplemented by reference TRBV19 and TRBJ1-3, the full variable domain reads DGGITQSPKYLFRKEGQNVTLSCEQNLNHDAMYWYRQDPGQGLRLIYYSQIVNDFQKGDIAEGYSVSREKKESFPLTVTSAQKNPTAFYLCASSPIDSGNTIYFGEGSWLTVV.

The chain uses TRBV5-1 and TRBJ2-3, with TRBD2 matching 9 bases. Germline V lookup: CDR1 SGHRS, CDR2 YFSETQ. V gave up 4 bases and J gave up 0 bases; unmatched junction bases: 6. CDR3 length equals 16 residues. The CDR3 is CASSIGTSGSTDTQYF. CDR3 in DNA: TGCGCCAGCAGCATTGGAACTAGCGGGAGCACAGATACGCAGTATTTT.

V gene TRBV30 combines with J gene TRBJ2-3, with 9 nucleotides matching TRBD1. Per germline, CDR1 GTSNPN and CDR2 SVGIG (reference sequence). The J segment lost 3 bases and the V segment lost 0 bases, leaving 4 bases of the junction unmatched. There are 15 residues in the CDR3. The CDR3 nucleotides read TGTGCCTGGAGTGTTGGGGACAGGGAAACAGATACGCAGTATTTT. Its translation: CAWSVGDRETDTQYF.

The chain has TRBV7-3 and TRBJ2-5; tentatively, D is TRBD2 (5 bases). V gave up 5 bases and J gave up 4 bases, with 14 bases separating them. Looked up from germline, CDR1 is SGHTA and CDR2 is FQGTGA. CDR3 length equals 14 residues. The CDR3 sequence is CASSPTTRAETQYF. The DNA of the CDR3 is TGTGCCAGCAGCCCCACCACTAGGGCAGAGACCCAGTACTTC.

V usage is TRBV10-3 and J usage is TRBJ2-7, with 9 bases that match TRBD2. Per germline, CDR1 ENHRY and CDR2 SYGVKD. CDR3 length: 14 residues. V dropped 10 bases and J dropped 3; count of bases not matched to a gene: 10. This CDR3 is CATSTTSGHYEQYF. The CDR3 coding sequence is TGTGCCACCTCAACGACTAGCGGACACTACGAGCAGTACTTC.

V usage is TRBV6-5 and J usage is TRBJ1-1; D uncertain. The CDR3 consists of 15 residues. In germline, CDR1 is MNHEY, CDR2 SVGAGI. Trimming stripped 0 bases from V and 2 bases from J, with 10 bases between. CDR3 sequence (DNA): TGTGCCAGCAGTTACTCGAGGAACCGAAACACTGAAGCTTTCTTT. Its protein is CASSYSRNRNTEAFF.

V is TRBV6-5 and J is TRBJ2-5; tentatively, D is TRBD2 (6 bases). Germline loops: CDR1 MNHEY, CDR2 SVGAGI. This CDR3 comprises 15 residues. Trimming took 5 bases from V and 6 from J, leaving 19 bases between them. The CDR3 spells CASSPTFGGMKTQYF. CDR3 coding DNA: TGTGCCAGCAGTCCAACTTTTGGGGGGATGAAGACCCAGTACTTC.

The chain's CDR3 is CASSGSGQISEQYF. In DNA form, the CDR3 reads TGTGCCAGCAGTGGCAGTGGTCAGATCTCCGAGCAGTACTTC. The genes are TRBV2 and TRBJ2-7; the D is unclear. Trimming cost V 4 bases and J 6 bases, with 16 bases left between them. The CDR3 runs 14 residues. Germline CDR1 and CDR2: SNHLY and FYNNEI.